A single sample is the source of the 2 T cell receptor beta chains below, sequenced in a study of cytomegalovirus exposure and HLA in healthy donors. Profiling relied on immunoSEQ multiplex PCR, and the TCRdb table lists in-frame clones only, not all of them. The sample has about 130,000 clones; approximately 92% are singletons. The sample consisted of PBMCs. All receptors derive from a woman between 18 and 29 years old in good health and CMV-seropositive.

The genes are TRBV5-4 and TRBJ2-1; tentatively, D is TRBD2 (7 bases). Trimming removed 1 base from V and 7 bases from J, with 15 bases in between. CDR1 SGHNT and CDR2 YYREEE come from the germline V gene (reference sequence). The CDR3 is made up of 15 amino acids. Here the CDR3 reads CASSLLGGARNEQFF. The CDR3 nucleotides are TGTGCCAGCAGCTTGTTGGGGGGGGCCCGAAATGAGCAGTTCTTC. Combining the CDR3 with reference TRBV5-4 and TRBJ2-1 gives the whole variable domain ETGVTQSPTHLIKTRGQQVTLRCSSQSGHNTVSWYQQALGQGPQFIFQYYREEENGRGNFPPRFSGLQFPNYSSELNVNALELDDSALYLCASSLLGGARNEQFFGPGTRLTVL.

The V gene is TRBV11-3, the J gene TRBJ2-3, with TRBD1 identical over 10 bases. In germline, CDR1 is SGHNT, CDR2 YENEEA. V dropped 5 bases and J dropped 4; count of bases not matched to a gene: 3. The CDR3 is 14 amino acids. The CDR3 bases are TGTGCCAGCAGCACGGGACAGGGGCCAGATACGCAGTATTTT. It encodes CASSTGQGPDTQYF.